One sample yielded the 19 T cell receptor beta chains listed below, sequenced in a study of T cell repertoires in cytomegalovirus infection. TCRdb redid the calling of the reads with MiXCR, one entry per CDR3 protein. The sample includes roughly 81,000 distinct CDR3 sequences, 3.7% of them seen just once. Sequenced: PBMCs. These receptors originate from a human donor in good health (CMV status not recorded). Some clones in this sample may be carry-over from other donors' samples.

The sample holds many counts of this clonotype. Here the CDR3 DNA reads TGTGCCAGCAGCTTAGAGCGGACAGATGATCAGCCCCAGCATTTT. Encoded protein: CASSLERTDDQPQHF. The rearrangement uses TRBV7-8 and TRBJ1-5, with D possibly matching TRBD1 (6 bases). The CDR3 is made up of 15 amino acids. Germline CDR1 and CDR2: SGHVS and FQNEAQ. V dropped 1 base and J dropped 5 bases, with 12 bases sitting between them. Supplemented by reference TRBV7-8 and TRBJ1-5, the full variable domain reads GAGVSQSPRYKVAKRGQDVALRCDPISGHVSLFWYQQALGQGPEFLTYFQNEAQLDKSGLPSDRFFAERPEGSVSTLKIQRTQQEDSAVYLCASSLERTDDQPQHFGDGTRLSIL.

This clonotype came up many times. The chain's CDR3 is CASSYPLASGASTDTQYF. CDR3 nucleotides: TGTGCCAGCAGTTATCCCCTGGCTAGCGGGGCTAGCACAGATACGCAGTATTTT. The chain is built from TRBV6-2 or TRBV6-3 and TRBJ2-3; 9 bases align to TRBD2. The V and J ends lost 3 bases and 0 bases, in that order; junction bases with no gene match: 10. The CDR3 extends over 18 amino acids. CDR1 is MNHEY, CDR2 SVGEGT, per germline.

At least ten counts were recorded for this clonotype. The chain employs TRBV28 and TRBJ1-5; a possible D gene is TRBD1 (5 bases). Trimming pared 10 bases from V and 6 bases from J, leaving 19 bases between. Germline loops: CDR1 MDHEN, CDR2 SYDVKM. The CDR3 has 14 residues. CDR3 region: CANQRVGGGQPQHF. The CDR3 DNA reads as TGTGCCAACCAGCGGGTGGGGGGAGGTCAGCCCCAGCATTTT.

This clonotype was counted many times. This chain joins TRBV20-1 and TRBJ2-1, with 9 bases identical to TRBD1. The length of the CDR3 is 14 residues. Germline V gives CDR1 DFQATT, CDR2 SNEGSKA (reference sequence). Losses at the gene ends were 2 bases for V and 6 bases for J; bases not matched to a gene: 5. The CDR3 bases are TGCAGTGCTAGAACGGACAGGGGATTCAATGAGCAGTTCTTC. Amino acids: CSARTDRGFNEQFF.

This clonotype was observed many times. This chain uses TRBV6-2 or TRBV6-3 with TRBJ1-6, with a possible D match to TRBD1 (5 bases). Germline CDR1 MNHEY, CDR2 SVGEGT. The CDR3 consists of 15 residues. Deletions cut 4 bases from V and 6 bases from J, with 13 bases between. The CDR3 DNA reads as TGTGCCAGCAGTTTTGGACAAGGGCCTAATTCACCCCTCCACTTT. This codes for CASSFGQGPNSPLHF.

This clonotype was seen at least ten times. The CDR3 region has the DNA TGTGCCAGTTCCGGGGGGCGGTTTGGTGAAGCTTTCTTT. It specifies CASSGGRFGEAFF. This rearrangement joins TRBV6-5 to TRBJ1-1, with a weak D call TRBD1 (6 bases). The CDR3 contains 13 residues. The germline V gene encodes CDR1 MNHEY and CDR2 SVGAGI. Trimming cost V 9 bases and J 7 bases, with 18 bases left between them.

The table lists this clonotype with many counts. The gene calls are TRBV30 and TRBJ1-1; TRBD1 matches 7 bases. Per germline, CDR1 GTSNPN and CDR2 SVGIG (reference sequence). The J segment lost 6 bases and the V segment lost 4 bases, leaving 2 bases of the junction unmatched. This CDR3 spans 11 amino acids. This CDR3 is CAWNQGAEAFF. The DNA for the CDR3 is TGTGCCTGGAATCAGGGGGCTGAAGCTTTCTTT.

This clonotype has at least ten counts. V and J are TRBV30 and TRBJ1-5; D unclear. This CDR3 is 12 amino acids long. Trimming removed 3 bases at V and 5 bases at J, with 8 bases between. The germline V gene has CDR1 GTSNPN and CDR2 SVGIG (reference sequence). The CDR3 protein is CAWSARDQPQHF. The DNA of the CDR3 is TGTGCCTGGAGCGCAAGGGATCAGCCCCAGCATTTT.

On this clonotype itself: This may be a read error: a much more frequent sequence differs by one nucleotide. The V and J genes are TRBV7-6 and TRBJ2-3; no firm D call. The CDR3 covers 12 residues. Germline V gives CDR1 SGHVS, CDR2 FNYEAQ. V dropped 7 bases and J dropped 9 bases, with 14 bases sitting between them. Written as DNA, the CDR3 is TGTGCCAGCATCCAGATTTTCGAGACGCAGTATTTT. This codes for CASIQIFETQYF.

The table lists this clonotype with many counts. V gene TRBV7-2 combines with J gene TRBJ2-7; tentatively, D is TRBD1 (6 bases). CDR1 and CDR2 from the germline V gene are SGHTA and FQGNSA. V was clipped by 6 bases and J by 5 bases, with 14 bases between them. The CDR3 is made up of 13 amino acids. The CDR3 DNA is TGTGCCAGCAGTCAAGGGGACATTCACGAGCAGTACTTC. Translating it yields CASSQGDIHEQYF.

The sample holds many counts of this clonotype. The rearrangement joins TRBV18 to TRBJ1-5; D may be TRBD1 (6 bases). CDR3 size: 14 residues. V lost 3 bases to trimming and J lost 5 bases, with 11 bases between them. Germline V lookup: CDR1 KGHSH, CDR2 LQKENI. The CDR3 sequence: CASSPTGSHQPQHF. DNA of the CDR3: TGTGCCAGCTCACCGACAGGCTCTCATCAGCCCCAGCATTTT.

This clonotype was detected many times. The chain links TRBV5-3 to TRBJ2-3, with unresolved D. TRBV5-3 is recorded as an ORF, its role being uncertain. The CDR3 is made up of 15 amino acids. Deletions cut 2 bases from V and 0 bases from J, with 10 bases between. The CDR3 DNA is TGTGCCAGAAGCTTAAACTTTTCTAGCACAGATACGCAGTATTTT. It translates to CARSLNFSSTDTQYF.

This clonotype was detected many times. The V gene is TRBV4-3, the J gene TRBJ1-2, with D unresolved. The CDR3 extends over 17 amino acids. V gave up 0 bases and J gave up 7 bases, with 21 bases separating them. Per the germline V gene, CDR1 is LGHNA and CDR2 is YSLEER. For the CDR3, the DNA is TGCGCCAGCAGCCAAGATTCGGGCCGAAGTAAATTATTTGGCTACACCTTC. Its translation: CASSQDSGRSKLFGYTF.

The sample holds many counts of this clonotype. The CDR3 sequence: CASSGTASGNTIYF. The CDR3 region has the DNA TGCGCCAGCAGCGGGACAGCCTCTGGAAACACCATATATTTT. This rearrangement joins TRBV4-3 to TRBJ1-3; 7 positions agree with TRBD1. Germline CDR1 is LGHNA and CDR2 is YSLEER. V dropped 5 bases and J dropped 0; count of bases not matched to a gene: 1. This CDR3 is 14 amino acids long.

This clonotype was counted ten times or more. The chain couples TRBV11-1 to TRBJ1-1; 8 nucleotides line up with TRBD1. After removal of 4 bases from V and 1 base from J, the junction contained 2 bases not matched to a gene. Per germline, CDR1 SGHAT and CDR2 FQDESV (reference sequence). The CDR3 consists of 14 residues. CDR3 in amino acids: CASSSGQGNTEAFF. CDR3 nucleotides: TGTGCCAGCAGCTCCGGACAGGGGAACACTGAAGCTTTCTTT.

This clonotype was counted at least ten times. This rearrangement joins TRBV7-9 to TRBJ1-1; TRBD1 might be the D (6 bases). The CDR3 has 12 residues. V shed 5 bases and J shed 7 bases, with 11 bases lying between them. In germline, CDR1 is SEHNR, CDR2 FQNEAQ (reference sequence). The CDR3: CASSGGGLEAFF. CDR3 coding DNA: TGTGCCAGCAGCGGCGGGGGCCTTGAAGCTTTCTTT.

There are many counts of this clonotype. The chain combines TRBV6-2 or TRBV6-3 with TRBJ2-2, with D tentatively TRBD2 (5 bases). There are 14 residues in the CDR3. Trimming cost V 6 bases and J 1 base, with 9 bases left between them. Germline lookup yields CDR1 MNHEY and CDR2 SVGEGT. CDR3 sequence reads: CASSLLENTGELFF. The CDR3 nucleotides read TGTGCCAGCAGCCTACTAGAGAACACCGGGGAGCTGTTTTTT.

This clonotype was observed many times. The chain uses TRBV2 and TRBJ1-1; D may be TRBD1 (5 bases). Germline V gene sequence: CDR1 SNHLY, CDR2 FYNNEI. Deletions cut 0 bases from V and 11 bases from J, with 10 bases between. CDR3 length: 12 residues. CDR3 region: CASSEARGRAFF. CDR3 coding DNA: TGTGCCAGCAGTGAAGCCCGGGGACGGGCTTTCTTT.

In this sample, this clonotype turned up many times. This chain links TRBV12-3 or TRBV12-4 with TRBJ1-2; weak D call: TRBD1 (5 bases). This CDR3 is 13 amino acids long. Trimming shortened V by 5 bases and J by 4 bases, and 11 bases separated the two germline ends. CDR3 loop: CASSMTEVYGYTF. CDR3 bases: TGTGCCAGCAGTATGACAGAAGTCTATGGCTACACCTTC.